Listed below are T cell receptor beta chains from one sample, sequenced in a study of brain T cells in children with intractable seizures. Some clones are missing from TCRdb's copy, which holds only in-frame ones; the method was immunoSEQ multiplex PCR. The sample lists under 400,000 clones, 85% to 95% seen once, with 5.7% in the top ten. The sample consisted of peripheral blood, taken more than 4 months after surgery. The receptors derive from a boy younger than two with tuberous sclerosis and intractable seizures. The conserved cysteine and the conserved F or W are not part of the CDR3 here.

V gene	J gene	CDR3 protein
TRBV11-2	TRBJ1-2	ASSPLGGGYT
TRBV7-2	TRBJ1-2	ASSLKLPGTVSYGYT
TRBV9	TRBJ2-3	ASSVGGDTQY
TRBV30	TRBJ1-1	AWSVTGGEAF
TRBV24-1	TRBJ1-2	ATKDNYGYT
TRBV11-3	TRBJ2-5	ATASGPQETQY
TRBV6-5	TRBJ2-1	ASSLSGLAGVNEQF
TRBV7-2	TRBJ1-1	ASSPDRANTEAF
TRBV19	TRBJ2-2	ASSPTNTGELF
TRBV6-5	TRBJ1-3	ASTQDGRNTIY
TRBV7-3	TRBJ2-1	ASSSRWGDEQF
TRBV28	TRBJ2-7	GTTSGVYEQY
TRBV9	TRBJ2-1	ASSVGGGTYNEQF
TRBV5-4	TRBJ2-1	ASSLASRRGGGI
TRBV10-1	TRBJ2-2	ASSPTGAYTGELF
TRBV15	TRBJ2-1	ATSSRLAGDNNEQF
TRBV19	TRBJ1-2	ASSIVPGGGGLYGYT
TRBV18	TRBJ1-5	ASSPDSNQPQH
TRBV30	TRBJ1-1	AWSMTGGWGIVNTEAF
TRBV5-1	TRBJ1-1	ASSHGGGVGTEAF
TRBV5-1	TRBJ2-7	ASSKPTSGGFYEQY
TRBV5-4	TRBJ2-1	ASSLTSGRRINEQF
TRBV5-1	TRBJ2-1	ASSLYGGLGNNEQF
TRBV6-5	TRBJ2-7	ASNRAGSSYEQY
TRBV18	TRBJ2-2	ASSLADRVSGELF
TRBV5-1	TRBJ2-5	ASSFGETQY
TRBV5-1	TRBJ2-3	ASSLTSGSPDTQY
TRBV7-2	TRBJ1-2	ASSLAGWGADGYT
TRBV6-5	TRBJ1-2	ASTNRGRFNYGYT
TRBV11-3	TRBJ1-3	ASSFLDISGNTIY
TRBV5-4	TRBJ2-7	ASSRRDFSYEQY
TRBV6-5	TRBJ1-2	ASSFMTGYYGYT
TRBV14	TRBJ2-2	ASSQDSWGPNTGELF
TRBV28	TRBJ1-1	ASSLGKHEAF
TRBV6-1	TRBJ1-5	ASSEFDSYYQPQH
TRBV5-1	TRBJ1-1	ASSFSNTEAF
TRBV7-2	TRBJ2-3	ASSLTYGDTQY
TRBV4-1	TRBJ2-1	ASSYVPVQGYNEQF
TRBV9	TRBJ2-1	ASSVALANEQF
TRBV9	TRBJ1-5	ASSVMFPGRSNQPQH
TRBV19	TRBJ1-5	ASSRGQPFSNQPQH
TRBV10-3	TRBJ2-2	AAGGPQATKSNTGELF
TRBV25-1	TRBJ2-5	ASTRTGGWETQY
TRBV6-1	TRBJ1-1	ASSEEGVTLAF
TRBV3-1/TRBV3-2	TRBJ2-5	ASSQLAGGGETQY
TRBV11-2	TRBJ2-7	ASSVRGGEQY
TRBV5-6	TRBJ2-6	ASSPPTVSGANVLT
TRBV7-8	TRBJ1-5	ASSLAQGQPQH
TRBV5-1	TRBJ2-7	ASSLSGFSYEQY
TRBV11-2	TRBJ2-1	ASVAGPYNEQF
TRBV7-7	TRBJ2-7	ASSPGQGHTYEQY
TRBV5-4	TRBJ2-7	ASSLAEASGTYEQY
TRBV3-1/TRBV3-2	TRBJ2-5	ASSQDLNREETQY
TRBV6-1	TRBJ1-2	ASSEQRTGLYGYT
TRBV6-1	TRBJ2-3	ASSEGRWASGGATDTQY